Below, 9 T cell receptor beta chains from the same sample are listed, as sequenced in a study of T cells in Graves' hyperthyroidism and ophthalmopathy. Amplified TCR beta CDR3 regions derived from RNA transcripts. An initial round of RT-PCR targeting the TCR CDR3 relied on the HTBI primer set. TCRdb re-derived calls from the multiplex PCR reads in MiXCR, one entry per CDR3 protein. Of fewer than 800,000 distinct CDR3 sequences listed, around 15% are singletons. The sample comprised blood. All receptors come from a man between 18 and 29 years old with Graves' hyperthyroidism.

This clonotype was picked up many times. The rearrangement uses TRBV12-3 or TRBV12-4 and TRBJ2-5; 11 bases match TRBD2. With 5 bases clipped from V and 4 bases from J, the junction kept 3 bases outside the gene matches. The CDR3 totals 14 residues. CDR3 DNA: TGTGCCAGCAGTCCCGGGACTAGCGGAGAGACCCAGTACTTC. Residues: CASSPGTSGETQYF.

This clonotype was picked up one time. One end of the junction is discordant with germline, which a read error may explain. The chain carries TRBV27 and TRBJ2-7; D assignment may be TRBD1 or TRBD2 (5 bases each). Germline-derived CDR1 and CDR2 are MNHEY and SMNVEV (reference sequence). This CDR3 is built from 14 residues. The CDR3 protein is CASSFERGSHEQYF. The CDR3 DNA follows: TGTGCCAGCAGTTTTGAGAGGGGCTCCCACGAGCAGTACTTC.

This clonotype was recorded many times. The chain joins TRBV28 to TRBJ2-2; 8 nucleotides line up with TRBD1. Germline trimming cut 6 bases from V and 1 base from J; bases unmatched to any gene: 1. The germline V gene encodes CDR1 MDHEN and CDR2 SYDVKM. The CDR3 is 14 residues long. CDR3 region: CASRQGGNTGELFF. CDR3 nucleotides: TGTGCCAGCAGACAGGGGGGGAACACCGGGGAGCTGTTTTTT.

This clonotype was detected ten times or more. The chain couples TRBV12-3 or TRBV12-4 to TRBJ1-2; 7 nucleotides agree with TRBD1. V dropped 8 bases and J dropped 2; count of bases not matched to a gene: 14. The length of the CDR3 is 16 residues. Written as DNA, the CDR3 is TGTGCCAGCGCTTCTTCAAGCGGCAGGGGGAACTATGGCTACACCTTC. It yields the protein CASASSSGRGNYGYTF.

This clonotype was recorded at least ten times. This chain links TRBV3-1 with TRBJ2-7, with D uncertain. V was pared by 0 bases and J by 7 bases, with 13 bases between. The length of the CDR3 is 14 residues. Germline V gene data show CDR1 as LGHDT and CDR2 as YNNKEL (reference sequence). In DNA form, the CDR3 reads TGTGCCAGCAGCCAAGATAGCTGGTCCGGTGAGCAGTACTTC. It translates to CASSQDSWSGEQYF.

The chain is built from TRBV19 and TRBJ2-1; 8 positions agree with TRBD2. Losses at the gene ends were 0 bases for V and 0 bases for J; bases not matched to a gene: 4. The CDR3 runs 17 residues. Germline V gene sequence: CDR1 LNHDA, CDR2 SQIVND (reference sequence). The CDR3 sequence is CASSIESSGSSYNEQFF. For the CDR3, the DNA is TGTGCCAGTAGTATAGAATCCAGCGGGAGCTCCTACAATGAGCAGTTCTTC.

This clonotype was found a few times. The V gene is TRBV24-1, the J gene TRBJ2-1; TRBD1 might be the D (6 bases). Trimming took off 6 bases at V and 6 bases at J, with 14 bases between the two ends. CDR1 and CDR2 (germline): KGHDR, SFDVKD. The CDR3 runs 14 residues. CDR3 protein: CATSPNRVGNEQFF. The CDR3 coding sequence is TGTGCCACCAGTCCGAACAGGGTTGGCAATGAGCAGTTCTTC.

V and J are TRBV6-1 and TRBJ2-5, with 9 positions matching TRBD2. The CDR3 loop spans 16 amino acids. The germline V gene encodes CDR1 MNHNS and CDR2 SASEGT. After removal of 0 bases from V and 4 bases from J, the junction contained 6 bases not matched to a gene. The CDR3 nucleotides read TGTGCCAGCAGTGAAGCGCCCGGGACTAGCCTAGAGACCCAGTACTTC. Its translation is CASSEAPGTSLETQYF.

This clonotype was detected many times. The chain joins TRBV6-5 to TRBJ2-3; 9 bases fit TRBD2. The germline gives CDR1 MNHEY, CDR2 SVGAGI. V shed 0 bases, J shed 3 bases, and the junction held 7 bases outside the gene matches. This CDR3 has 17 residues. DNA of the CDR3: TGTGCCAGCAGTTACTCCCAGACTAGCGGAACAACAGATACGCAGTATTTT. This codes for CASSYSQTSGTTDTQYF.